These T cell receptor beta chains were read from a single sample in a study of a mutant IDH1 vaccine in newly diagnosed glioma. The repertoire was sequenced with immunoSEQ multiplex PCR; TCRdb's copy has only in-frame clones and lacks some. Of 30,000 to 35,000 clones in the sample, approximately 86% were seen once. Sequences were derived from PBMCs, sampled from a glioma patient treated with radiotherapy, temozolomide or both. Receptors originate from a woman between 40 and 50 years old with glioma. Each CDR3 is given with its conserved first and last residue. D genes are given only for firm matches. Rows give clone size only sometimes, using once, few, many, or a class for an expanded clone.

NA	TRBV28	TRBJ2-7	NA	TGTGCCAGCAGTTTAACGCTCCTGGGAGGAAACGAGCAGTACTTC	CASSLTLLGGNEQYF
NA	TRBV29-1	TRBJ1-1	TRBD1	TGCAGCGTCTTTACAGGGGCCACTGAAGCTTTCTTT	CSVFTGATEAFF
NA	TRBV6-4	TRBJ2-3	NA	TGTGCCAGCAGCCCGCAGGGGGGGACAGATACGCAGTATTTT	CASSPQGGTDTQYF
NA	TRBV21-1	TRBJ2-2	NA	TGTGCCAGCAGCAAAGCCCATTGTGGGGACGGACTTAAGGGAAACACCGGGGAGCTGTTTTTT	CASSKAHCGDGLKGNTGELFF
few	TRBV6-5	TRBJ1-1	NA	TGTGCCAGCAGTTACTCGACTCAGGGCCCGAACACTGAAGCTTTCTTT	CASSYSTQGPNTEAFF
NA	TRBV6-5	TRBJ1-6	NA	TGTGCCAGCAGTTACTCGACGGGAGGGGATTCACCCCTCCACTTT	CASSYSTGGDSPLHF
NA	TRBV2	TRBJ2-7	TRBD1	TGTGCCAGTAGCCCCGTACGGGAACAGGGGTCCTACGAGCAGTACTTC	CASSPVREQGSYEQYF
NA	TRBV5-1	TRBJ2-3	TRBD1	TGCGCCAGCAGCTTGGCCGGCAGGGGGCTCACAGATACGCAGTATTTT	CASSLAGRGLTDTQYF
NA	TRBV5-6	TRBJ2-6	NA	TGTGCCAGCATGGCGGACGTGGGTGGGGCCAACGTCCTGACTTTC	CASMADVGGANVLTF
NA	TRBV7-2	TRBJ2-1	TRBD1	TGTGCCAGCAGCTTCACAGGGGGCCCCTACAATGAGCAGTTCTTC	CASSFTGGPYNEQFF
NA	TRBV11-3	TRBJ1-1	TRBD1	TGTGCCAGCATCAATTCCGGGGACAGGGGGTCGAACACTGAAGCTTTCTTT	CASINSGDRGSNTEAFF
NA	TRBV15	TRBJ1-6	NA	TGTGCCACCAGCAGAGAGAACTCCGGGACGGCGAATTCACCCCTCCACTTT	CATSRENSGTANSPLHF
NA	TRBV2	TRBJ1-5	TRBD1	TGTGCCAGCAGCCCCGGGACAGGGGGCTATCAGCCCCAGCATTTT	CASSPGTGGYQPQHF
NA	TRBV13	TRBJ1-2	NA	TGTGCCAGCAGCTTAGGTCGCGGCAGAAACTATGGCTACACCTTC	CASSLGRGRNYGYTF
once	TRBV27	TRBJ2-5	NA	TGTGCCAGCAGTTCCTCCCTAGCGCTAAGGGTGGAGACCCAGTACTTC	CASSSSLALRVETQYF
NA	TRBV14	TRBJ2-7	NA	TGTGCCAGCAGCCAAGGAGTCACTTACTCCTACGAGCAGTACTTC	CASSQGVTYSYEQYF
NA	TRBV30	TRBJ1-3	NA	TGTGCCTGGTCTCCTTGGAGCTCTGGAAACACCATATATTTT	CAWSPWSSGNTIYF
NA	TRBV9	TRBJ2-2	NA	TGTGCCAGCAGCGCCCGGGCGAGTAGTGTTGGGGAGCTGTTTTTT	CASSARASSVGELFF
NA	TRBV6-5	TRBJ2-5	NA	TGTGCCAGCAGGGTACAAGAGACCCAGTACTTC	CASRVQETQYF
NA	TRBV4-2	TRBJ2-7	TRBD2	TGTGCCAGCAGCCAAGATCTTAGCGGGGGGGCCTACGAGCAGTACTTC	CASSQDLSGGAYEQYF
NA	TRBV10-1	TRBJ2-7	NA	TGCGCCAGCAGTGATAAGGCAGGCGAGCAGTACTTC	CASSDKAGEQYF
NA	TRBV7-2	TRBJ2-3	TRBD2	TGTGCCAGCAGGGCTCCGGGACTAGCGGGGGGCACAGATACGCAGTATTTT	CASRAPGLAGGTDTQYF
NA	TRBV10-2	TRBJ1-5	NA	TGCGCCAGCAGTGAGCCTGGGAGCAATCAGCCCCAGCATTTT	CASSEPGSNQPQHF
NA	TRBV6-1	TRBJ1-5	NA	TGTGCCAGCAGTGAAGGACGGCTCTCGGGGGTTATCAATCAGCCCCAGCATTTT	CASSEGRLSGVINQPQHF
NA	TRBV7-8	TRBJ1-1	TRBD1	TGTGCCAGCAGCTTCAGGGGGGGGAAAGCTTTCTTT	CASSFRGGKAFF
once	TRBV25-1	TRBJ2-4	NA	TGTGCCAGCAGTCGGAGCACAGGTCAAAACATTCAGTACTTC	CASSRSTGQNIQYF
NA	TRBV10-3	TRBJ1-2	TRBD1	TGTGCCATCTCCAGCGGAAGACAGGGCGGTTATGGCTACACCTTC	CAISSGRQGGYGYTF
NA	TRBV30	TRBJ1-5	NA	TGTGCCTGGAGACGGGGGCTTGAGAGCAATCAGCCCCAGCATTTT	CAWRRGLESNQPQHF
NA	TRBV6-4	TRBJ2-3	NA	TGTGCCAGCAGTGACTCTGGGGGATCCACAGATACGCAGTATTTT	CASSDSGGSTDTQYF
NA	TRBV13	TRBJ1-1	NA	TGTGCCAGCAGCTTACAGGGGCAGCCGACTGAAGCTTTCTTT	CASSLQGQPTEAFF
NA	TRBV6-6	TRBJ1-1	TRBD1	TGTGCCAGCAAATACCGGGACAGGGGGGAGGACACTGAAGCTTTCTTT	CASKYRDRGEDTEAFF
NA	TRBV10-2	TRBJ2-1	NA	TGCGCCAGCAGTGAGTCAGGGCAGGGGCCCAACAATGAGCAGTTCTTC	CASSESGQGPNNEQFF
NA	TRBV4-3	TRBJ2-3	TRBD2	TGCGCCAGCAGCCAAGATTCGGGGACTAGCTCGGCAGATACGCAGTATTTT	CASSQDSGTSSADTQYF
NA	TRBV5-1	TRBJ2-3	NA	TGCGCCAGCCGAGGGGGGCCGACAGATACGCAGTATTTT	CASRGGPTDTQYF
NA	TRBV4-2	TRBJ1-4	NA	TGTGCCAGCAGCCCCCAACTGGGAGAGAATGAAAAACTGTTTTTT	CASSPQLGENEKLFF
NA	TRBV4-2	TRBJ1-6	NA	TGTGCCAGCAGCCAAGATCGGAATGGGGGTAATTCACCCCTCCACTTT	CASSQDRNGGNSPLHF
NA	TRBV28	TRBJ1-2	NA	TGTGCCAGCAGTTTTCGCAACTATGGCTACACCTTC	CASSFRNYGYTF
NA	TRBV6-1	TRBJ1-2	NA	TGTGCCAGCAGTGTTGAGGGGACCTATGGCTACACCTTC	CASSVEGTYGYTF
NA	TRBV18	TRBJ2-3	NA	TGTGCCAGCTCAGCCAGTAGTCCTAGCACAGATACGCAGTATTTT	CASSASSPSTDTQYF
NA	TRBV15	TRBJ2-4	NA	TGTGCCACCAGCAGAGCTCTGGACAAAAACATTCAGTACTTC	CATSRALDKNIQYF
NA	TRBV4-1	TRBJ2-7	TRBD2	TGCGCCAGCAGCCAAGGATGGGGACTACGCTACGAGCAGTACTTC	CASSQGWGLRYEQYF
once	TRBV19	TRBJ1-5	NA	TGTGCCAGTAGTAAGGAATTCAGGGTGGGGAATCAGCCCCAGCATTTT	CASSKEFRVGNQPQHF
NA	TRBV6-5	TRBJ1-1	TRBD1	TGTGCCAGCAGTTACGACAGGGCAAACACTGAAGCTTTCTTT	CASSYDRANTEAFF
NA	TRBV4-1	TRBJ2-7	NA	TGCGCCAGCAGCCAAGACCAGACTAGTAGGCGCTACGAGCAGTACTTC	CASSQDQTSRRYEQYF
NA	TRBV6-6	TRBJ2-7	TRBD2	TGTGCCACCGCGGGACTAGCGGGAGGTACCTACGAGCAGTACTTC	CATAGLAGGTYEQYF
NA	TRBV6-1	TRBJ2-4	TRBD2	TGTGCCAGCGGGGGGGGAGCCAAAAACATTCAGTACTTC	CASGGGAKNIQYF
NA	TRBV19	TRBJ2-7	NA	TGTGCCAGTAAGGGGGTACCCTTGGGGGAGCAGTACTTC	CASKGVPLGEQYF
NA	TRBV5-1	TRBJ2-1	NA	TGCGCCAGCAGCTTGGGGGTCAATGAGCAGTTCTTC	CASSLGVNEQFF
NA	TRBV10-1	TRBJ1-1	TRBD1	TGCGCCAGCACCAGGGACAGGACGAACACTGAAGCTTTCTTT	CASTRDRTNTEAFF
NA	TRBV18	TRBJ2-5	TRBD2	TGTGCCAGCTCACCTATAGCGGGCCAAGAGACCCAGTACTTC	CASSPIAGQETQYF
NA	TRBV6-5	TRBJ1-1	NA	TGTGCCAGCAGCCCGAGTGCAACTGAAGCTTTCTTT	CASSPSATEAFF
NA	TRBV5-4	TRBJ2-4	NA	TGTGCCAGCAGCTTGGAGGGTGGGGGGATATTAAACATTCAGTACTTC	CASSLEGGGILNIQYF
NA	TRBV10-3	TRBJ1-2	NA	TGTGCCATCTCCGACCTATCGGTAGGAGGCTACACCTTC	CAISDLSVGGYTF
once	TRBV6-6	TRBJ1-4	TRBD1	TGTGCCAGCCTACCGGGACAGGGGGTTGAAAAACTGTTTTTT	CASLPGQGVEKLFF
NA	TRBV5-4	TRBJ1-2	NA	TGTGCCAGCAGCTTGGCCGCGGCTGGCTACACCTTC	CASSLAAAGYTF
NA	TRBV5-4	TRBJ2-7	NA	TGTGCCAGCAGCTCCACACAGGGTTATTATGAGCAGTACTTC	CASSSTQGYYEQYF
NA	TRBV5-1	TRBJ1-2	NA	TGCGCCAGCAGCTCTATGGGCAGGGCCGTAAACTATGGCTACACCTTC	CASSSMGRAVNYGYTF
NA	TRBV5-4	TRBJ1-1	TRBD1	TGTGCCAGCAGTCTAGCAACAGGGGCGAACACTGAAGCTTTCTTT	CASSLATGANTEAFF